These T cell receptor beta chains were read from a single sample in a study of cytomegalovirus exposure and HLA in healthy donors. Only in-frame clones appear in the TCRdb table, and some are missing; sequencing was by immunoSEQ multiplex PCR. The sample records some 190,000 clones, about 80% being singletons. Sample: PBMCs. The receptors stem from a woman in her forties in good health and CMV-seronegative. Both conserved end residues are part of each CDR3. The D gene is left open where the match is weak. The size entry is marked missing in some rows and otherwise reads once, few, many or a size class.

abundance,d_gene,j_gene,v_gene,CDR3aa,CDR3nt
NA,NA,TRBJ1-2,TRBV7-2,CASSLQGQQLNYGYTF,TGTGCCAGCAGCTTACAGGGTCAGCAACTTAACTATGGCTACACCTTC
few,NA,TRBJ2-2,TRBV7-9,CSSSPGSSTGELFF,TGTTCCAGCAGCCCAGGGTCGAGCACCGGGGAGCTGTTTTTT
once,TRBD2,TRBJ2-2,TRBV7-9,CASTPEVAGGPRTGELFF,TGTGCCAGCACCCCAGAGGTCGCGGGAGGGCCCAGGACCGGGGAGCTGTTTTTT
NA,NA,TRBJ1-5,TRBV18,CASSPWQAARGNQPQHF,TGTGCCAGCTCACCTTGGCAGGCGGCGCGGGGCAATCAGCCCCAGCATTTT
NA,NA,TRBJ1-4,TRBV15,CATSRDRGTEKLFF,TGTGCCACCAGCAGAGATCGGGGAACCGAAAAACTGTTTTTT
NA,NA,TRBJ2-3,TRBV10-3,CAISTYGSSTDTQYF,TGTGCCATCAGTACTTACGGGTCTAGCACAGATACGCAGTATTTT
NA,TRBD2,TRBJ2-5,TRBV9,CASSEGLAEETQYF,TGTGCCAGCAGCGAGGGACTAGCGGAAGAGACCCAGTACTTC
NA,NA,TRBJ2-7,TRBV7-9,CSSSFGAPGGGDEQYF,TGTTCCAGCAGCTTTGGAGCCCCTGGAGGGGGGGACGAGCAGTACTTC
NA,TRBD2,TRBJ2-5,TRBV6-1,CASSDVAGGGETQYF,TGTGCCAGCAGTGACGTGGCGGGAGGAGGGGAGACCCAGTACTTC
NA,NA,TRBJ1-1,TRBV5-1,CASSVRPTGTEAFF,TGTGCCAGCAGCGTCCGACCGACCGGGACAGAAGCTTTCTTT
NA,NA,TRBJ2-1,TRBV11-2,CASRKGEGIYNEQFF,TGTGCCAGCAGGAAGGGGGAGGGGATCTACAATGAGCAGTTCTTC
NA,TRBD1,TRBJ1-4,TRBV7-9,CASSRQTGAGEKLFF,TGTGCCAGCAGCCGTCAGACAGGGGCGGGTGAAAAACTGTTTTTT
NA,TRBD2,TRBJ2-7,TRBV7-9,CASSLGLAGPVGGEQYF,TGTGCCAGCAGCTTAGGACTAGCGGGGCCGGTCGGGGGGGAGCAGTACTTC
NA,TRBD1,TRBJ1-2,TRBV27,CASSSDRGPNYGYTF,TGTGCCAGCAGTTCGGACAGGGGGCCTAACTATGGCTACACCTTC
NA,NA,TRBJ2-1,TRBV19,CASSRSGSSYNEQFF,TGTGCCAGTAGCAGGAGCGGAAGCTCCTACAATGAGCAGTTCTTC
NA,NA,TRBJ1-2,TRBV14,CASSQVHNYGYTF,TGTGCCAGCAGCCAGGTACATAACTATGGCTACACCTTC
NA,TRBD1,TRBJ1-5,TRBV6-1,CASSENDRAGNQPQHF,TGTGCCAGCAGTGAAAATGACAGGGCGGGCAATCAGCCCCAGCATTTT
NA,TRBD2,TRBJ2-3,TRBV27,CASSLAGGPWDTQYF,TGTGCCAGCAGTTTAGCGGGAGGGCCGTGGGATACGCAGTATTTT
NA,TRBD1,TRBJ2-7,TRBV5-1,CASSLGQGSYEQYF,TGCGCCAGCAGCTTAGGACAGGGAAGCTACGAGCAGTACTTC
NA,TRBD1,TRBJ1-5,TRBV5-8,CASSLRGQGGNQPQHF,TGTGCCAGCAGTCTCCGAGGACAGGGGGGCAATCAGCCCCAGCATTTT
NA,NA,TRBJ2-3,TRBV4-3,CASSQERFGGILASTDTQYF,TGCGCCAGCAGCCAAGAACGCTTTGGTGGGATTCTAGCGTCCACAGATACGCAGTATTTT
NA,NA,TRBJ1-3,TRBV7-2,CASKRGGYSGNTIYF,TGTGCCTCAAAAAGGGGCGGTTACTCTGGAAACACCATATATTTT
NA,NA,TRBJ1-2,TRBV30,CAWSVTETYYGYTF,TGTGCCTGGAGTGTAACAGAGACATACTATGGCTACACCTTC
NA,TRBD1,TRBJ1-1,TRBV9,CASSVGTGNTEAFF,TGTGCCAGCAGCGTGGGGACAGGAAACACTGAAGCTTTCTTT
NA,TRBD2,TRBJ2-3,TRBV7-3,CASSAQRLAGGSTDTQYF,TGTGCCAGCAGCGCTCAAAGACTAGCGGGAGGGAGTACAGATACGCAGTATTTT
NA,TRBD1,TRBJ1-2,TRBV18,CASQSDRGDYGYTF,TGTGCCAGTCAATCGGACAGGGGTGACTATGGCTACACCTTC
NA,TRBD2,TRBJ2-3,TRBV2,CASSGLAGGTDTQYF,TGTGCCAGCAGTGGGCTAGCGGGAGGCACAGATACGCAGTATTTT